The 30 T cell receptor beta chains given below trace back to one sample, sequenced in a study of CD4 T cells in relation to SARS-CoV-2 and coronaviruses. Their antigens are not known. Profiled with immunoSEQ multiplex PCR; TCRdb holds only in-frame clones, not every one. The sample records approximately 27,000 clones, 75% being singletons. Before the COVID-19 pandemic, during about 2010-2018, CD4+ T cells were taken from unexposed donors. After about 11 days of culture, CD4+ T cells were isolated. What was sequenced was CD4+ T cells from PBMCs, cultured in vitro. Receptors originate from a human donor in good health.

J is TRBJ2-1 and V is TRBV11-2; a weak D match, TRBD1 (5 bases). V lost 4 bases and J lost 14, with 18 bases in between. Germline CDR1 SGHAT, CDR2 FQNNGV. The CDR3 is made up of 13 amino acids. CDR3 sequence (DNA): TGTGCCAGCAGCTCCTATAAGTACCAAGGGGAGTTCTTC. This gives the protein CASSSYKYQGEFF.

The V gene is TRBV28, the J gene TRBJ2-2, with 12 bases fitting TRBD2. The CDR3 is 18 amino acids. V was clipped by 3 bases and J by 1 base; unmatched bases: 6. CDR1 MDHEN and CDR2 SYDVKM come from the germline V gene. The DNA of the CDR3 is TGTGCCAGCAGTTTGGCTAGCGGGAGGGGGTTGAACACCGGGGAGCTGTTTTTT. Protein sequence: CASSLASGRGLNTGELFF. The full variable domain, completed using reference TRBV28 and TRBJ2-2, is DVKVTQSSRYLVKRTGEKVFLECVQDMDHENMFWYRQDPGLGLRLIYFSYDVKMKEKGDIPEGYSVSREKKERFSLILESASTNQTSMYLCASSLASGRGLNTGELFFGEGSRLTVL.

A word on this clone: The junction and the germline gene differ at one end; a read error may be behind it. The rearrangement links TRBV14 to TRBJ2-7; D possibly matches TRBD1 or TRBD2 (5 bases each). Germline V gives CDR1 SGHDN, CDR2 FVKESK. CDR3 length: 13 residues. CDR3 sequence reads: CASSQIVRGVIRF. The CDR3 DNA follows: TGTGCCAGCAGCCAAATCGTCAGAGGGGTAATTAGATTC.

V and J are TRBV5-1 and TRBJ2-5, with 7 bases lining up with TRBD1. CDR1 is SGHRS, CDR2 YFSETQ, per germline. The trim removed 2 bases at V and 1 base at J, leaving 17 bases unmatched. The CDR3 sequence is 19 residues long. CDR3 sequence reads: CASSFTLGQWRSPQETQYF. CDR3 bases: TGCGCCAGCAGCTTTACACTGGGACAGTGGCGGAGCCCCCAAGAGACCCAGTACTTC.

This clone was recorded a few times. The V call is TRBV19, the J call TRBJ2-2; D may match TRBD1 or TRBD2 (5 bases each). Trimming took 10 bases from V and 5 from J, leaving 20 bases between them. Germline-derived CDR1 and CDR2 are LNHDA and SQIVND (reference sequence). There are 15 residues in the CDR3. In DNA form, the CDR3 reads TGTGCCACCCGAACGGGACCACCACTGACCGGGGAGCTGTTTTTT. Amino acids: CATRTGPPLTGELFF.

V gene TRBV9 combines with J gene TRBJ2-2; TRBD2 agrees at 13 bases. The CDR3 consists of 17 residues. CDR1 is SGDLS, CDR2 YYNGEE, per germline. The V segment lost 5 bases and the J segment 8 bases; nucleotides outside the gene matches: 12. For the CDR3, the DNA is TGTGCCAGCAGATCGGACGGGACTAGCGGGGCCAGTGGGGAGCTGTTTTTT. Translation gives CASRSDGTSGASGELFF.

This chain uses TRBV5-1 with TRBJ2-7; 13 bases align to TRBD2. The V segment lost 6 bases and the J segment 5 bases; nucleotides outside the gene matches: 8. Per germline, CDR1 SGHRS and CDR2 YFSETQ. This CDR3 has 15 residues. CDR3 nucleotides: TGCGCCAGCACTTTGACGGGACTAGCGGGAAACGAGCAGTACTTC. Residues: CASTLTGLAGNEQYF.

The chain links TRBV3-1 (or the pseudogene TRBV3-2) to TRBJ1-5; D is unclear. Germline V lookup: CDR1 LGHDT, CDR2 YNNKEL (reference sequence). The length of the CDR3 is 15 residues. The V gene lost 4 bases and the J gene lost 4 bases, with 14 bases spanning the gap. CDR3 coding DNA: TGTGCCAGCAGCCCCGGTAGAATCCCGAATCAGCCCCAGCATTTT. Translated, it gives CASSPGRIPNQPQHF.

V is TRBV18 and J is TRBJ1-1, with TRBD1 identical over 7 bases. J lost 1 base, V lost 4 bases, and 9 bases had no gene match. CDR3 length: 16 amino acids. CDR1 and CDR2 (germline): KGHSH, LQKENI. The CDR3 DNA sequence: TGTGCCAGCTCACGTACTCGGACAGGCGGGAACACTGAAGCTTTCTTT. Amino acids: CASSRTRTGGNTEAFF.

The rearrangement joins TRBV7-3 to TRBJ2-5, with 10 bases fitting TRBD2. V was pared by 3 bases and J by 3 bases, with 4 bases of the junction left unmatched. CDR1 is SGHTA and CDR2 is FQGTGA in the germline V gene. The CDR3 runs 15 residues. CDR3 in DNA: TGTGCCAGCAGCTTGTACGGACTAGCGGAAGAGACCCAGTACTTC. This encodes CASSLYGLAEETQYF.

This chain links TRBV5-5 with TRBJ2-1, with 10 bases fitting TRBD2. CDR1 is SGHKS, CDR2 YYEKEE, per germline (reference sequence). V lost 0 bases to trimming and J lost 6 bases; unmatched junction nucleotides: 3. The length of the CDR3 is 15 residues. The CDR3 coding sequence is TGTGCCAGCAGCTTGGTCCTAGCGGGAGTCAATGAGCAGTTCTTC. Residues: CASSLVLAGVNEQFF.

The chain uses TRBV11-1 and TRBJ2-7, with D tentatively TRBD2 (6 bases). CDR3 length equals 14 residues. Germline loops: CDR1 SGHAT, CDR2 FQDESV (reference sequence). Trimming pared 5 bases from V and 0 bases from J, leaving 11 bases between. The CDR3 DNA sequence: TGTGCCAGCAGCCCTGGGGGGAGCTCCTACGAGCAGTACTTC. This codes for CASSPGGSSYEQYF.

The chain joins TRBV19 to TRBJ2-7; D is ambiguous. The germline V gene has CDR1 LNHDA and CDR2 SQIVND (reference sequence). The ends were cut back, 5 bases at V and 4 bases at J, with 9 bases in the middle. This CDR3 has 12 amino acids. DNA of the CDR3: TGTGCCAGTAGTCGTTCGGCTTACGAGCAGTACTTC. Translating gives CASSRSAYEQYF. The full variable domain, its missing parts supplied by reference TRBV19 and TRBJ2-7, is DGGITQSPKYLFRKEGQNVTLSCEQNLNHDAMYWYRQDPGQGLRLIYYSQIVNDFQKGDIAEGYSVSREKKESFPLTVTSAQKNPTAFYLCASSRSAYEQYFGPGTRLTVT.

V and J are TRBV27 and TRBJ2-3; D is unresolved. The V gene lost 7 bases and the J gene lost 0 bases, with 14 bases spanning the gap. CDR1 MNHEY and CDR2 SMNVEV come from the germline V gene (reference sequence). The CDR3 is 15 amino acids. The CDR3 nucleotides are TGTGCCAGCACCAACATATACGGGAGCACAGATACGCAGTATTTT. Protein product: CASTNIYGSTDTQYF.

The CDR3 DNA is TGTGCCAGTAAAGGACAGGGGTGGAATCAGCCCCAGCATTTT. It specifies CASKGQGWNQPQHF. This chain links TRBV19 with TRBJ1-5; 9 bases are a match to TRBD1. The trim removed 7 bases at V and 4 bases at J, leaving 5 bases unmatched. In germline, CDR1 is LNHDA, CDR2 SQIVND (reference sequence). This CDR3 comprises 14 residues. The whole variable domain, remainder taken from reference TRBV19 and TRBJ1-5, is DGGITQSPKYLFRKEGQNVTLSCEQNLNHDAMYWYRQDPGQGLRLIYYSQIVNDFQKGDIAEGYSVSREKKESFPLTVTSAQKNPTAFYLCASKGQGWNQPQHFGDGTRLSIL.

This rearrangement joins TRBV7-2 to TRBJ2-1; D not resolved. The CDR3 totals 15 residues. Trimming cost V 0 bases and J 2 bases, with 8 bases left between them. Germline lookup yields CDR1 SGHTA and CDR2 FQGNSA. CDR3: CASSLAGIAYNEQFF. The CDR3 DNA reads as TGTGCCAGCAGCTTAGCGGGTATCGCCTACAATGAGCAGTTCTTC.

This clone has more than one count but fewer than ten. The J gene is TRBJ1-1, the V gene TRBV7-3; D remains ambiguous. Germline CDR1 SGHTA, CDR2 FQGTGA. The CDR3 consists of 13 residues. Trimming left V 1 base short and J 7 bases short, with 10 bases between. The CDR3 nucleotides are TGTGCCAGCAGCTTAAGCGCCCGCGATGAAGCTTTCTTT. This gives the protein CASSLSARDEAFF.

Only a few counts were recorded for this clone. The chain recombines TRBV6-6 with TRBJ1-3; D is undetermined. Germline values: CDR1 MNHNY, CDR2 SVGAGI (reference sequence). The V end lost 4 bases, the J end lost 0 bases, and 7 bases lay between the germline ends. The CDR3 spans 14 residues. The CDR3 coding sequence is TGTGCCAGCAGTTTTGGGATCTCTGGAAACACCATATATTTT. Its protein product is CASSFGISGNTIYF.

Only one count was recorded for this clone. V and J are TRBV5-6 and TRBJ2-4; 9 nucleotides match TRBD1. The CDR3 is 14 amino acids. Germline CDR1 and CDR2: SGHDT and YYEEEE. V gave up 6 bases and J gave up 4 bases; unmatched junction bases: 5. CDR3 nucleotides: TGTGCCAGCAACGGACAGGGGTGGAAAAACATTCAGTACTTC. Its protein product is CASNGQGWKNIQYF. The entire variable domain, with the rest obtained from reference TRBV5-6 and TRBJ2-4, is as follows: DAGVTQSPTHLIKTRGQQVTLRCSPKSGHDTVSWYQQALGQGPQFIFQYYEEEERQRGNFPDRFSGHQFPNYSSELNVNALLLGDSALYLCASNGQGWKNIQYFGAGTRLSVL.

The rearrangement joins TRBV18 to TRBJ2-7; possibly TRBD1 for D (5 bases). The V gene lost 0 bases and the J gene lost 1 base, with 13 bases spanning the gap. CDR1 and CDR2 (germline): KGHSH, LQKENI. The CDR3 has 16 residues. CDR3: CASSPPGPGRSYEQYF. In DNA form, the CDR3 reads TGTGCCAGCTCACCACCGGGGCCAGGCCGGTCCTACGAGCAGTACTTC.

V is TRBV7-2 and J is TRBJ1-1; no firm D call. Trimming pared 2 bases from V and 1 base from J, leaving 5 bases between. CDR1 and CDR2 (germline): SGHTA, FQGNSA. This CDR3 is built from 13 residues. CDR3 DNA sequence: TGTGCCAGCAGCTTACGGCAGAACACTGAAGCTTTCTTT. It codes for CASSLRQNTEAFF.

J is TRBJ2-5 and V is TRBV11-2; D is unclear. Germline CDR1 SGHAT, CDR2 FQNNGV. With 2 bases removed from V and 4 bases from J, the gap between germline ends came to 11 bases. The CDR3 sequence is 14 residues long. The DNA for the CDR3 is TGTGCCAGCAGCTTACAGGCTCGGGTAGAGACCCAGTACTTC. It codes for CASSLQARVETQYF.

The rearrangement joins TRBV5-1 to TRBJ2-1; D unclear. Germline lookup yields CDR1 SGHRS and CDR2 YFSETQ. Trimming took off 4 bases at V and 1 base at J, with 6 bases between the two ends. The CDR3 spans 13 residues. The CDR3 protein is CASSVVSYNEQFF. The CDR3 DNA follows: TGCGCCAGCAGCGTGGTGTCCTACAATGAGCAGTTCTTC.

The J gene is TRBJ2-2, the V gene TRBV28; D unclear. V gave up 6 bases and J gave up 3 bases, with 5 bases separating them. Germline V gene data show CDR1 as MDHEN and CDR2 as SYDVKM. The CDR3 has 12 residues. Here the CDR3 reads CASSPYTGELFF. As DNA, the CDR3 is TGTGCCAGCAGCCCTTACACCGGGGAGCTGTTTTTT.

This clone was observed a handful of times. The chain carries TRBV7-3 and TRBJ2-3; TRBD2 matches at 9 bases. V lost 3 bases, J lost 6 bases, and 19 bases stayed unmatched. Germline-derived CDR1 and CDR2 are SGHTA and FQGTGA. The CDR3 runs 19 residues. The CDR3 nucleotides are TGTGCCAGCAGCTTGGGGGGACTAGCTCCCCTGAGGACCTGGGATACGCAGTATTTT. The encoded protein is CASSLGGLAPLRTWDTQYF.

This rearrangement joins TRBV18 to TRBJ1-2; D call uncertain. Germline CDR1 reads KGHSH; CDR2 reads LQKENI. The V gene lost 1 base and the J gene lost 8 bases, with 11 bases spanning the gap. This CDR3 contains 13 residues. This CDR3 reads CASSPQESKGYTF. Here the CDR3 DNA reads TGTGCCAGCTCACCACAGGAGTCTAAGGGCTACACCTTC.

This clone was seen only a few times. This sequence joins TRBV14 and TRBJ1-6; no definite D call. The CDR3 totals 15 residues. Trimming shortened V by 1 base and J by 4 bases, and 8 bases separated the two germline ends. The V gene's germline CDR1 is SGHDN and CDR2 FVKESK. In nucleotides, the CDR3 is TGTGCCAGCAGCCAAGGACGGAGTTATAATTCACCCCTCCACTTT. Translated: CASSQGRSYNSPLHF.

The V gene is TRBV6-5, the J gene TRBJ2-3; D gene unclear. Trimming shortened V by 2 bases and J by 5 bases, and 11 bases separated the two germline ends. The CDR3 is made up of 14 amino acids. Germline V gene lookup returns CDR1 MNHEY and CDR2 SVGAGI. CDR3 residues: CASSYKGPGDTQYF. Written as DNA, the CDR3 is TGTGCCAGCAGTTACAAGGGTCCAGGAGATACGCAGTATTTT.

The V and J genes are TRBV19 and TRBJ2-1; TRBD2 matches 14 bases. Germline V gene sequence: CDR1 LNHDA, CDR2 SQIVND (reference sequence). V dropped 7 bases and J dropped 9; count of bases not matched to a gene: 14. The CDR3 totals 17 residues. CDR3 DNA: TGTGCCAGTACCGCTGGGGGACTAGCGGGAGTATCGGGTGAGCAGTTCTTC. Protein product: CASTAGGLAGVSGEQFF.

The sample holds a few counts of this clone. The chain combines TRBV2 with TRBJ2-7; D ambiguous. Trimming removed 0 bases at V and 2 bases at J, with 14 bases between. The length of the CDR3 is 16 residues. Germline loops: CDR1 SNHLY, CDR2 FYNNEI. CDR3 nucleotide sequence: TGTGCCAGCAGTGAAGCATCGCCTGTTAACACCTACGAGCAGTACTTC. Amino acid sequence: CASSEASPVNTYEQYF.